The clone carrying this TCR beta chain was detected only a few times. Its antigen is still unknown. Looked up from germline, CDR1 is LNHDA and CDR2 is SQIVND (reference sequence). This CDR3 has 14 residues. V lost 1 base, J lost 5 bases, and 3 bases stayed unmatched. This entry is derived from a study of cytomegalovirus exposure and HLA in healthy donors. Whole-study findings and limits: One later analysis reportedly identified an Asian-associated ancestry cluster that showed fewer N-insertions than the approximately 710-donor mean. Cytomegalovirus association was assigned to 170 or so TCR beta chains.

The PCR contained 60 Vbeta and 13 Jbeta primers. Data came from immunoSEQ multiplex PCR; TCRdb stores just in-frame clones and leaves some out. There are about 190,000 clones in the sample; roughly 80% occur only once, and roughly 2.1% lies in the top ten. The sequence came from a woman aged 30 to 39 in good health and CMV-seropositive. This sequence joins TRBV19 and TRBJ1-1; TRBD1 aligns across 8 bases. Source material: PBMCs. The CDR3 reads CASSIAGGRTEAFF. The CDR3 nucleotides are TGTGCCAGTAGTATAGCAGGGGGCCGGACTGAAGCTTTCTTT. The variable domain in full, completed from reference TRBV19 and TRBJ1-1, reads DGGITQSPKYLFRKEGQNVTLSCEQNLNHDAMYWYRQDPGQGLRLIYYSQIVNDFQKGDIAEGYSVSREKKESFPLTVTSAQKNPTAFYLCASSIAGGRTEAFFGQGTRLTVV.